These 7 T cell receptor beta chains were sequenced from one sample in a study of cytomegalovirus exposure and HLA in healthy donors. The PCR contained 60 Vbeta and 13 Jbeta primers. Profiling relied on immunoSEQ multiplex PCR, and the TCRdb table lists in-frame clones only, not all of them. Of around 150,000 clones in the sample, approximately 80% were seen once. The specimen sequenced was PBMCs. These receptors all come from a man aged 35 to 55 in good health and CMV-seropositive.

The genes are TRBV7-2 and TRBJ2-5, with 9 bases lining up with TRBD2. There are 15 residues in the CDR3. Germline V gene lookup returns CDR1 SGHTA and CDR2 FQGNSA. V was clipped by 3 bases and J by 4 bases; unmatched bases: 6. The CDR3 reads CASSFGAGGGETQYF. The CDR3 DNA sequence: TGTGCCAGCAGCTTCGGGGCGGGAGGGGGAGAGACCCAGTACTTC.

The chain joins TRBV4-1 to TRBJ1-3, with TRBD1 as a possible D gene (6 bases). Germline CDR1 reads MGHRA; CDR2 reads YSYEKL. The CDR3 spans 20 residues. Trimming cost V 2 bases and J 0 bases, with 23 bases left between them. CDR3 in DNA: TGCGCCAGCAGCCAAACCTCAAGGGGGAACAGACTCTCCTCTGGAAACACCATATATTTT. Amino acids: CASSQTSRGNRLSSGNTIYF.

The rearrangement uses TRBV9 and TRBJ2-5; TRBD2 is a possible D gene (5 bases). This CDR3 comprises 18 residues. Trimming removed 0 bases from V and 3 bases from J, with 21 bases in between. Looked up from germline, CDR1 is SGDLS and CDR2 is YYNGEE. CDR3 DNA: TGTGCCAGCAGCGTAGTGGCTAGCTTGTTTTGTGTAGAAGAGACCCAGTACTTC. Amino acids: CASSVVASLFCVEETQYF.

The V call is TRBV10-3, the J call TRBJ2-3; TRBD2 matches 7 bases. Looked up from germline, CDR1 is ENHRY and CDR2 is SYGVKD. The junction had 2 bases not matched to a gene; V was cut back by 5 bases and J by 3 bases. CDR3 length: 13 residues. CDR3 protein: CAISLAETDTQYF. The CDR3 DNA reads TGTGCCATCAGTCTAGCGGAAACAGATACGCAGTATTTT.

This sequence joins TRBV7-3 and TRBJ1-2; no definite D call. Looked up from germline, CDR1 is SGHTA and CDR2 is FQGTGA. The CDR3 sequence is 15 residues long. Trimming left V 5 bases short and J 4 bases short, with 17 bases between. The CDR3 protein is CASSSSPDESYGYTF. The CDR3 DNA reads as TGTGCCAGCAGCAGCTCCCCCGATGAGTCCTATGGCTACACCTTC.

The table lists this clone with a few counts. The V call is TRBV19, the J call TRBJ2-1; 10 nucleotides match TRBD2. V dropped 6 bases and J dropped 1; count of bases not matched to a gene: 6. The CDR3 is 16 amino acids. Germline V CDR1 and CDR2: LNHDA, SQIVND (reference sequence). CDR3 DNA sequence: TGTGCCAGTAGACCTAGCGGGGGAAGGTCCTACAATGAGCAGTTCTTC. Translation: CASRPSGGRSYNEQFF.

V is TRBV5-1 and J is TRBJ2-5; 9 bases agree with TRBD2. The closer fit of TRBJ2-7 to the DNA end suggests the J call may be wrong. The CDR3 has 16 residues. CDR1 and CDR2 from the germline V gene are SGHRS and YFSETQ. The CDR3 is CASSFGLAGSSYEQYF. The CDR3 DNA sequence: TGCGCCAGCAGCTTCGGCCTAGCGGGAAGCTCCTACGAGCAGTACTTC.